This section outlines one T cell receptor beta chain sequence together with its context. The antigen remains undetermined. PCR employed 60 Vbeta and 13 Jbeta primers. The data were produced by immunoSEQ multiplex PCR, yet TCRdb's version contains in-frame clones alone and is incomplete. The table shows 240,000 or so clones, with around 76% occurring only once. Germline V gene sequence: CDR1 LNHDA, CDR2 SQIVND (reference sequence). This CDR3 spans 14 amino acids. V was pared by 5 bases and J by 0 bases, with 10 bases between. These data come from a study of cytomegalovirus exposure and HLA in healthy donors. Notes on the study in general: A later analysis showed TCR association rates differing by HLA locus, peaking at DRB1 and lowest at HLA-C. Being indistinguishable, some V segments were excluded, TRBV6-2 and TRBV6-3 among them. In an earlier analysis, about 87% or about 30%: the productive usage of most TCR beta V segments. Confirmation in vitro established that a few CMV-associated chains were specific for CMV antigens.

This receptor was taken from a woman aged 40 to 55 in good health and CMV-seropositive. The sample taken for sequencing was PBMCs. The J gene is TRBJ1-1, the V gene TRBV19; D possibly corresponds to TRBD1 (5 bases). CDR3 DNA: TGTGCCAGTAGTTTCGGACAAATGAACACTGAAGCTTTCTTT. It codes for CASSFGQMNTEAFF. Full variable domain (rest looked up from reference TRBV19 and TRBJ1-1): DGGITQSPKYLFRKEGQNVTLSCEQNLNHDAMYWYRQDPGQGLRLIYYSQIVNDFQKGDIAEGYSVSREKKESFPLTVTSAQKNPTAFYLCASSFGQMNTEAFFGQGTRLTVV.